This T cell receptor beta chain derives from a study of identical twins. TCRdb recomputed calls from the 5' RACE reads with MiXCR, one row per CDR3 protein. The data show about 340,000 distinct CDR3 sequences, 9% to 10% seen once. This clonotype was seen repeatedly, ten times or more. The junction departs from germline at one end; a sequencing error may be responsible. The clonotype was recovered from a woman aged 45-65 years in good health. What was sequenced was naive T cells sorted from blood.

Here the CDR3 reads CASSQAERQKTYEQYF. The CDR3 nucleotides are TGCGCCAGCAGTCAAGCCGAGCGGCAGAAAACCTACGAGCAGTACTTC. This chain uses TRBV4-1 with TRBJ2-7; TRBD2 might be the D (5 bases). This CDR3 is 16 amino acids long. Germline V gene sequence: CDR1 MGHRA, CDR2 YSYEKL.